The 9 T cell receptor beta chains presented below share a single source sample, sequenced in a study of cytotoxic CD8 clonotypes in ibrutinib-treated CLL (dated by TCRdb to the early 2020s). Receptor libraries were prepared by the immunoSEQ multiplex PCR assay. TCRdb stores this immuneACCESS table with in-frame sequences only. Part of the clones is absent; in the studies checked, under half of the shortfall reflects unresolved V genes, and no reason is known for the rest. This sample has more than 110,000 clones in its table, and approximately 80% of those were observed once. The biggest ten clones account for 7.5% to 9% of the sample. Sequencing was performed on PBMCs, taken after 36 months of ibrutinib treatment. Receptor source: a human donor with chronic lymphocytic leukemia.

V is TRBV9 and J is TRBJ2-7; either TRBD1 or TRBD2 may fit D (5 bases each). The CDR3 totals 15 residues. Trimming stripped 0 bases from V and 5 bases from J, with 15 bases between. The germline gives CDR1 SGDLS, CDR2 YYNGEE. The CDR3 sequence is CASSVGGMEGDEQYF. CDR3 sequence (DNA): TGTGCCAGCAGCGTAGGGGGGATGGAAGGCGACGAGCAGTACTTC.

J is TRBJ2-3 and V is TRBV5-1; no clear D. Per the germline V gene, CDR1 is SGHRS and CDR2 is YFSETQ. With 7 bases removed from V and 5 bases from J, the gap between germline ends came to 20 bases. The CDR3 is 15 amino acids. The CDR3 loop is CASPNHTEAGDTQYF. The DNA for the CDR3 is TGCGCCAGCCCCAATCACACAGAAGCAGGAGATACGCAGTATTTT.

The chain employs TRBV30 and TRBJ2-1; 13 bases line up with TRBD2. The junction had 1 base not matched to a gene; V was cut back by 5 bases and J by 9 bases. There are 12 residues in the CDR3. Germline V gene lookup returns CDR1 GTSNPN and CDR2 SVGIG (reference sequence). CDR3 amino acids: CAWGTSGVEQFF. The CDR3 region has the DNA TGTGCCTGGGGGACTAGCGGGGTTGAGCAGTTCTTC. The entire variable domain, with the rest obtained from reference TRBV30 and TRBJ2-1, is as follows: SQTIHQWPATLVQPVGSPLSLECTVEGTSNPNLYWYRQAAGRGLQLLFYSVGIGQISSEVPQNLSASRPQDRQFILSSKKLLLSDSGFYLCAWGTSGVEQFFGPGTRLTVL.

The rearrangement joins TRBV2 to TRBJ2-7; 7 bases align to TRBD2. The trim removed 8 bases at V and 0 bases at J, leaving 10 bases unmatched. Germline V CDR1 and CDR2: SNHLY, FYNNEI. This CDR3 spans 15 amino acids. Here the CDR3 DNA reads TGTGCCAGCGGGAGGGGCATTCCACCCTCCTACGAGCAGTACTTC. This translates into CASGRGIPPSYEQYF. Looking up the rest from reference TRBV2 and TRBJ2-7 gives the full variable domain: EPEVTQTPSHQVTQMGQEVILRCVPISNHLYFYWYRQILGQKVEFLVSFYNNEISEKSEIFDDQFSVERPDGSNFTLKIRSTKLEDSAMYFCASGRGIPPSYEQYFGPGTRLTVT.

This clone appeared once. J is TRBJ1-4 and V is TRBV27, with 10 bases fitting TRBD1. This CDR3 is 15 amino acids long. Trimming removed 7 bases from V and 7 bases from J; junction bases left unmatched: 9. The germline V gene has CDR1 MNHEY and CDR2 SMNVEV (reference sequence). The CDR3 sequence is CASTPPGQGSEKLFF. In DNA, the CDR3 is TGTGCCAGCACTCCTCCGGGACAGGGGTCTGAAAAACTGTTTTTT.

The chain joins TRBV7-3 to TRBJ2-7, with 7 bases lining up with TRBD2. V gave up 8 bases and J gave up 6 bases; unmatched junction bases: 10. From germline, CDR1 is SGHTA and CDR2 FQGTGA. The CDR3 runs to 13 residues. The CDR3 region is CASAGDRVGEQYF. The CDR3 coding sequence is TGTGCCAGCGCGGGGGACCGGGTCGGCGAGCAGTACTTC.

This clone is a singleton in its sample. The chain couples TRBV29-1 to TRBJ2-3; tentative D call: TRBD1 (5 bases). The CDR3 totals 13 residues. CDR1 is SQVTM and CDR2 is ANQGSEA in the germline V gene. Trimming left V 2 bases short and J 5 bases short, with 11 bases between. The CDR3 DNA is TGCAGCGTTGAAAAGGGGTTGGAAGATACGCAGTATTTT. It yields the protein CSVEKGLEDTQYF.

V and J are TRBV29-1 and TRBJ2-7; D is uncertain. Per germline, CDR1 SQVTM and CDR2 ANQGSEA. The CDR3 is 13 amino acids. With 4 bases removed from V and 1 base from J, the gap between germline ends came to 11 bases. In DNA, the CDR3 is TGCAGCGTTGGCGGCAAGGCATCCTACGAGCAGTACTTC. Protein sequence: CSVGGKASYEQYF.

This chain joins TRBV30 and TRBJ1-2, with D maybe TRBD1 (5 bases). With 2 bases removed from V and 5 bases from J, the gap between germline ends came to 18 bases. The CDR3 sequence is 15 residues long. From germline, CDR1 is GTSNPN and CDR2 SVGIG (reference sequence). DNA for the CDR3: TGTGCCTGGAGTAAAGGCACAGGAAGAGGGTATGGCTACACCTTC. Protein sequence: CAWSKGTGRGYGYTF.